Following are 26 T cell receptor beta chains from one sample sequenced in a study of a mutant IDH1 vaccine in newly diagnosed glioma (dated by TCRdb to the early 2020s). Their antigens remain unidentified. Libraries were prepared through the immunoSEQ multiplex PCR assay. The immuneACCESS repertoire file appears here via TCRdb, limited to in-frame rearrangements. These files lack a portion of the clones; in checked studies, under half of the deficit traces to unresolved V genes, and the cause of the others is not known. Within this sample are about 56,000 clones, with roughly nine tenths of them counted one time only. Of the sample, around 1.6% falls within the top ten clones. In light of the paper, this sample's time point label describes: week 35, safety follow-up. Each vaccine dose was 300 ug of a 20-mer mutant IDH1 peptide in Montanide, given subcutaneously with topical imiquimod. This sample comprised PBMCs, obtained from a glioma patient whose treatment included an IDH1 peptide vaccine. These receptors were obtained from a middle-aged man with glioma.

V usage is TRBV19 and J usage is TRBJ1-5; 9 nucleotides match TRBD1. CDR3 size: 13 residues. The V and J ends lost 4 bases and 6 bases, in that order; junction bases with no gene match: 1. Germline values: CDR1 LNHDA, CDR2 SQIVND (reference sequence). DNA of the CDR3: TGTGCCAGTAGTACGGACAGGGGTCAGCCCCAGCATTTT. It yields the protein CASSTDRGQPQHF.

This clone has a single count. The chain links TRBV4-1 to TRBJ2-7; D ambiguous. Germline CDR1 is MGHRA and CDR2 is YSYEKL. V gave up 0 bases and J gave up 5 bases, with 14 bases separating them. There are 15 residues in the CDR3. CDR3 DNA: TGCGCCAGCAGCCAAGATTTCGGTTTGGCCGACGAGCAGTACTTC. Protein: CASSQDFGLADEQYF.

The chain links TRBV7-2 to TRBJ2-7, with a tentative D call TRBD2 (5 bases). CDR1 is SGHTA, CDR2 FQGNSA, per germline. Trimming left V 3 bases short and J 4 bases short, with 10 bases between. The CDR3 has 13 residues. The CDR3 sequence: CASSFFGVYEQYF. CDR3 nucleotide sequence: TGTGCCAGCAGCTTCTTCGGGGTTTACGAGCAGTACTTC.

The chain links TRBV5-1 to TRBJ2-3; D possibly corresponds to TRBD2 (7 bases). CDR3 length: 16 amino acids. V was shortened by 3 bases and J by 5 bases, with 19 bases between the two germline ends. Germline V gene data show CDR1 as SGHRS and CDR2 as YFSETQ. CDR3 amino acids: CASSSAGEGERDTQYF. The CDR3 region has the DNA TGCGCCAGCAGCTCAGCAGGGGAGGGGGAGAGAGATACGCAGTATTTT. Based on the CDR3 plus reference TRBV5-1 and TRBJ2-3, the full variable domain is KAGVTQTPRYLIKTRGQQVTLSCSPISGHRSVSWYQQTPGQGLQFLFEYFSETQRNKGNFPGRFSGRQFSNSRSEMNVSTLELGDSALYLCASSSAGEGERDTQYFGPGTRLTVL.

This clone was detected only a few times. The rearrangement joins TRBV27 to TRBJ1-5; D remains unclear. This CDR3 is built from 15 residues. Per germline, CDR1 MNHEY and CDR2 SMNVEV (reference sequence). Trimming stripped 0 bases from V and 3 bases from J, with 9 bases between. CDR3 amino acids: CASSLSTQTNQPQHF. Here the CDR3 DNA reads TGTGCCAGCAGTTTATCGACACAGACCAATCAGCCCCAGCATTTT.

This clone showed up just once. The chain combines TRBV7-9 with TRBJ2-3; D is undetermined. CDR3 length: 15 amino acids. Trimming cost V 5 bases and J 0 bases, with 12 bases left between them. CDR1 SEHNR and CDR2 FQNEAQ come from the germline V gene (reference sequence). The CDR3 nucleotides are TGTGCCAGCAGCCGTATCGTTACTAGCACAGATACGCAGTATTTT. As protein: CASSRIVTSTDTQYF.

This clone was observed a handful of times. The V gene is TRBV5-1, the J gene TRBJ2-1; D is uncertain. With 2 bases removed from V and 6 bases from J, the gap between germline ends came to 9 bases. This CDR3 comprises 13 residues. Germline V lookup: CDR1 SGHRS, CDR2 YFSETQ. CDR3 in amino acids: CASSFSKGNEQFF. The CDR3 DNA sequence: TGCGCCAGCAGCTTCTCAAAGGGCAATGAGCAGTTCTTC.

The sample holds one count of this clone. The junction departs from germline at one end; a sequencing error may be responsible. The J gene is TRBJ2-1, the V gene TRBV15; TRBD2 agrees at 13 bases. The V gene's germline CDR1 is LNHNV and CDR2 YYDKDF (reference sequence). The CDR3 is made up of 13 amino acids. CDR3 region: CATSTPGTSGILF. DNA for the CDR3: TGTGCCACCAGCACCCCCGGGACTAGCGGGATTCTCTTC.

This chain connects TRBV27 to TRBJ2-5; no clear D gene. The CDR3 sequence is 14 residues long. In germline, CDR1 is MNHEY, CDR2 SMNVEV (reference sequence). The germline V and J ends were trimmed by 5 bases and 1 base, with 11 bases remaining between them. This CDR3 reads CASSPLGLQETQYF. The CDR3 nucleotides are TGTGCCAGCAGTCCCCTGGGTCTCCAAGAGACCCAGTACTTC.

The V gene is TRBV11-3, the J gene TRBJ2-1; D is perhaps TRBD1 or TRBD2 (5 bases each). Germline CDR1 reads SGHNT; CDR2 reads YENEEA. Trimming took 0 bases from V and 4 from J, leaving 10 bases between them. The CDR3 length is 15 residues. The CDR3 DNA sequence: TGTGCCAGCAGCTTAGAGGGGGTAGGTTACAATGAGCAGTTCTTC. It codes for CASSLEGVGYNEQFF. Variable domain in full (rest from reference TRBV11-3 and TRBJ2-1): EAGVVQSPRYKIIEKKQPVAFWCNPISGHNTLYWYLQNLGQGPELLIRYENEEAVDDSQLPKDRFSAERLKGVDSTLKIQPAELGDSAVYLCASSLEGVGYNEQFFGPGTRLTVL.

This chain joins TRBV5-4 and TRBJ2-5; D gene ambiguous. In germline, CDR1 is SGHNT, CDR2 YYREEE (reference sequence). This CDR3 comprises 11 residues. V gave up 4 bases and J gave up 5 bases, with 6 bases separating them. CDR3 region: CASSIAETQYF. The DNA for the CDR3 is TGTGCCAGCAGCATTGCCGAGACCCAGTACTTC.

The V and J genes are TRBV19 and TRBJ1-5; D is possibly TRBD1 (6 bases). Trimming stripped 1 base from V and 2 bases from J, with 12 bases between. Germline V lookup: CDR1 LNHDA, CDR2 SQIVND (reference sequence). CDR3 length: 16 residues. The CDR3 bases are TGTGCCAGTAGTATAGCCCGGGGGCTAGGCAATCAGCCCCAGCATTTT. Its protein is CASSIARGLGNQPQHF.

This chain joins TRBV9 and TRBJ1-3, with 7 nucleotides matching TRBD1. The J segment lost 0 bases and the V segment lost 4 bases, leaving 7 bases of the junction unmatched. Germline CDR1 and CDR2: SGDLS and YYNGEE. There are 16 residues in the CDR3. The CDR3: CASSPQGPSSGNTIYF. CDR3 sequence (DNA): TGTGCCAGCAGCCCACAGGGGCCCAGCTCTGGAAACACCATATATTTT.

This clone has just one count. The chain combines TRBV5-6 with TRBJ2-7; possible D gene TRBD2, 5 bases. Germline V gives CDR1 SGHDT, CDR2 YYEEEE. This CDR3 is 16 amino acids long. V lost 3 bases and J 3 bases, leaving 19 bases between the germline ends. CDR3 sequence reads: CASSSGKRVIRYEQYF. DNA of the CDR3: TGTGCCAGCAGCTCGGGAAAAAGGGTGATCCGCTACGAGCAGTACTTC.

The V and J genes are TRBV10-1 and TRBJ1-5, with 8 bases fitting TRBD1. The CDR3 totals 15 residues. Germline CDR1 and CDR2: WNHNN and SYGVQD (reference sequence). V lost 9 bases, J lost 0 bases, and 7 bases stayed unmatched. The CDR3 reads CASTGGEDSNQPQHF. The CDR3 coding sequence is TGCGCCAGTACAGGGGGTGAGGATAGCAATCAGCCCCAGCATTTT.

Comment on this clone: The conserved closing phenylalanine or tryptophan is absent in this CDR3, likely reflecting a read error. Because the CDR3's place on the DNA is in doubt, the DNA is left out and the CDR3 is given as listed by TCRdb. J is TRBJ1-1 and V is TRBV11-2; the DNA was not used to check the table's D call, TRBD1. The CDR3 is 8 residues long, counting both termini. Germline values: CDR1 SGHAT, CDR2 FQNNGV. The chain's CDR3 is CASSLGSS.

This chain uses TRBV7-2 with TRBJ2-7; D not certain. The CDR3 length is 14 residues. Trimming took 1 base from V and 3 from J, leaving 10 bases between them. The germline V gene encodes CDR1 SGHTA and CDR2 FQGNSA. CDR3 sequence: CASSLGGAYYEQYF. CDR3 nucleotides: TGTGCCAGCAGCTTAGGCGGAGCCTACTACGAGCAGTACTTC.

In its sample, this clone was seen a few times. The gene calls are TRBV12-5 and TRBJ2-7; D perhaps matches TRBD1 (5 bases). The CDR3 runs 14 residues. Germline V lookup: CDR1 LGHNT, CDR2 FRNRAP. Trimming shortened V by 4 bases and J by 1 base, and 11 bases separated the two germline ends. The CDR3 DNA reads as TGTGCTAGTGGTTCCCCGACAGTTTCCTACGAGCAGTACTTC. Residues: CASGSPTVSYEQYF.

This clone occurred a few times. The DNA for the CDR3 is TGTGCCAGCAACACGGGGGCAGGGGGGCATCAGCCCCAGCATTTT. Protein product: CASNTGAGGHQPQHF. The chain combines TRBV7-9 with TRBJ1-5; TRBD1 agrees at 7 bases. Germline CDR1 and CDR2: SEHNR and FQNEAQ (reference sequence). The J segment lost 5 bases and the V segment lost 7 bases, leaving 11 bases of the junction unmatched. The CDR3 has 15 residues.

The chain couples TRBV10-2 to TRBJ2-5; TRBD2 might be the D (7 bases). Trimming removed 8 bases from V and 5 bases from J, with 21 bases in between. CDR3 size: 15 residues. From germline, CDR1 is WSHSY and CDR2 SAAADI. The DNA of the CDR3 is TGCGCCAGCCGAACGGGGGGAGGGGGTCGGGAGACCCAGTACTTC. As protein: CASRTGGGGRETQYF.

A single count supports this clone. The genes are TRBV9 and TRBJ2-1, with D unresolved. Trimming cost V 5 bases and J 5 bases, with 14 bases left between them. Germline CDR1 and CDR2: SGDLS and YYNGEE. The CDR3 runs to 14 residues. The DNA of the CDR3 is TGTGCCAGCAGTCCACGGCCTCAAAACAATGAGCAGTTCTTC. Its protein product is CASSPRPQNNEQFF.

This chain joins TRBV20-1 and TRBJ2-3; either TRBD1 or TRBD2 may supply D (5 bases each). The CDR3 is made up of 11 amino acids. Germline V gene data show CDR1 as DFQATT and CDR2 as SNEGSKA (reference sequence). Here the CDR3 DNA reads TGCAGCCCCAGGGAGTTGGATACGCAGTATTTT. Translated: CSPRELDTQYF.

The chain recombines TRBV5-4 with TRBJ1-3; TRBD1 agrees at 8 bases. From germline, CDR1 is SGHNT and CDR2 YYREEE (reference sequence). The junction had 6 bases not matched to a gene; V was cut back by 6 bases and J by 4 bases. CDR3 length equals 14 residues. The CDR3 spells CASIDQGAGNTIYF. Written as DNA, the CDR3 is TGTGCCAGCATCGACCAGGGGGCCGGAAACACCATATATTTT.

Concerning this clone itself: The junction differs from germline at one of its ends, possibly a read error. The chain combines TRBV7-2 with TRBJ2-1; D might be TRBD1 (6 bases). The CDR3 is 14 residues long. The germline CDR1 and CDR2 sequences are SGHTA and FQGNSA. CDR3 region: CASTLRTATNEQFF. In nucleotides, the CDR3 is TGTGCCAGCACCTTAAGGACAGCCACCAATGAGCAGTTCTTC. The full variable domain, completed using reference TRBV7-2 and TRBJ2-1, is GAGVSQSPSNKVTEKGKDVELRCDPISGHTALYWYRQSLGQGLEFLIYFQGNSAPDKSGLPSDRFSAERTGGSVSTLTIQRTQQEDSAVYLCASTLRTATNEQFFGPGTRLTVL.

The gene calls are TRBV7-7 and TRBJ2-7; 8 nucleotides line up with TRBD2. CDR1 is SSHAT and CDR2 is FNYEAQ in the germline V gene (reference sequence). V shed 8 bases and J 3 bases; nucleotides not matched to a gene: 6. The CDR3 runs to 13 residues. The CDR3 region is CASSGGRRYEQYF. Here the CDR3 DNA reads TGTGCCAGCTCTGGCGGGAGGCGCTACGAGCAGTACTTC.

This chain uses TRBV19 with TRBJ1-4; D uncertain. This CDR3 spans 13 amino acids. Germline V lookup: CDR1 LNHDA, CDR2 SQIVND (reference sequence). The V end was cut by 3 bases, the J end by 7 bases, with 9 bases between. CDR3 coding DNA: TGTGCCAGTAGTATGAGGAAAACTGAAAAACTGTTTTTT. Protein sequence: CASSMRKTEKLFF.